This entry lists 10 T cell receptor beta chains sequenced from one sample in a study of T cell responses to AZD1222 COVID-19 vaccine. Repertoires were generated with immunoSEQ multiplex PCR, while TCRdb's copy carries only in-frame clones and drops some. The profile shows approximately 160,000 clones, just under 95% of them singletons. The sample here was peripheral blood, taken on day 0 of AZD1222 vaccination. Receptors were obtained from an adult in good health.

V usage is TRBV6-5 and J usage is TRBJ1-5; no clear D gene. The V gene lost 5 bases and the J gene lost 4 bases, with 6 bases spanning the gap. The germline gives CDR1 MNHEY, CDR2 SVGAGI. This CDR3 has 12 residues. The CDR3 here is CASSHTNQPQHF. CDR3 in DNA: TGTGCCAGCAGTCATACTAATCAGCCCCAGCATTTT.

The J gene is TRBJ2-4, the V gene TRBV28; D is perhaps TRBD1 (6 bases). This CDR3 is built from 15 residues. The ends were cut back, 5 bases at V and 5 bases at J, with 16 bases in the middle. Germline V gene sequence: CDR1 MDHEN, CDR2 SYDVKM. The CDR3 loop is CASSRTGYDQNIQYF. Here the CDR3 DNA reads TGTGCCAGCAGTCGAACAGGGTACGATCAAAACATTCAGTACTTC.

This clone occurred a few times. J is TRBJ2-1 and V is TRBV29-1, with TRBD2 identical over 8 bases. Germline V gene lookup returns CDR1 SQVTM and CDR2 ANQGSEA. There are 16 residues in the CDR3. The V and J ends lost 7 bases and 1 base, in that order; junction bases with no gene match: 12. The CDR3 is CSEERLLAGSYNEQFF. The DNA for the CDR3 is TGCAGCGAAGAGCGTCTGCTAGCGGGTTCCTACAATGAGCAGTTCTTC.

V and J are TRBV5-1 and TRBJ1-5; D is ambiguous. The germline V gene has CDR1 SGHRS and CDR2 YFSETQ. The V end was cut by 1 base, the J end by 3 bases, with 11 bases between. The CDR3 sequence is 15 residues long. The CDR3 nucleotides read TGCGCCAGCAGCTTGCACACGGGTCTCAATCAGCCCCAGCATTTT. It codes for CASSLHTGLNQPQHF.

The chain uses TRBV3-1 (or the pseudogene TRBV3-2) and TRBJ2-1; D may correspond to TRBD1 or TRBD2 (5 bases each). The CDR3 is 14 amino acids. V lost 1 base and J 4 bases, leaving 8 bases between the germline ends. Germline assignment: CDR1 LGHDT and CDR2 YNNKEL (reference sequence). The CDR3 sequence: CASSQAGRYNEQFF. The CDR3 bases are TGTGCCAGCAGCCAAGCGGGACGTTACAATGAGCAGTTCTTC.

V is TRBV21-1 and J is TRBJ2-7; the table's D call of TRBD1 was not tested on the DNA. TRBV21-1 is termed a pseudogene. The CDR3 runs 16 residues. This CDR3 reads CASSKTGTGKSYEQYF. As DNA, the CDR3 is TGTGCCAGCAGCAAAACCGGTACAGGGAAATCCTACGAGCAGTACTTC.

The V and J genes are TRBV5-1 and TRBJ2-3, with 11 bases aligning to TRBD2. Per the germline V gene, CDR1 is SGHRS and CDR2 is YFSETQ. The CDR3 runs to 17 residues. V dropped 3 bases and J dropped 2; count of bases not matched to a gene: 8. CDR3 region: CASSYFSGGATTDTQYF. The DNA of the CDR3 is TGCGCCAGCAGCTACTTTAGCGGGGGGGCCACCACAGATACGCAGTATTTT.

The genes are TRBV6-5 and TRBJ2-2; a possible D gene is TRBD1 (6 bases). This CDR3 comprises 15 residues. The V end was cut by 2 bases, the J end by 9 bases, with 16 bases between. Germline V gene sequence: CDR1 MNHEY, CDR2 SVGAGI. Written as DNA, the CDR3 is TGTGCCAGCAGTTACCTGGCAGGGGCACCCCGGGAGCTGTTTTTT. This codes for CASSYLAGAPRELFF.

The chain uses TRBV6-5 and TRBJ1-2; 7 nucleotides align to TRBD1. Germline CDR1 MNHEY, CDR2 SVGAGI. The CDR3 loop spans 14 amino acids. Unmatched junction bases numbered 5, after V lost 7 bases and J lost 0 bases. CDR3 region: CASTWDSSNYGYTF. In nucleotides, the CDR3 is TGTGCCAGCACTTGGGACAGCTCTAACTATGGCTACACCTTC.

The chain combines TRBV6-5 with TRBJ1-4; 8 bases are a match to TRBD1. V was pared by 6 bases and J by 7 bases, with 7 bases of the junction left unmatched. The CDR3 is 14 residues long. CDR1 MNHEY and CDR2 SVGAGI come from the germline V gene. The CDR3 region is CASSDRGKGEKLFF. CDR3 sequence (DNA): TGTGCCAGCAGCGACAGGGGTAAAGGTGAAAAACTGTTTTTT.